Shown below are 22 T cell receptor beta chains from a single sample sequenced in a study of CD8+ T cells in alopecia areata. Reverse transcribed after extraction, RNA yielded cDNA as the sequencing template. Produced via immunoSEQ multiplex PCR; TCRdb's table is partial and in-frame only. The sample records some 110,000 clones, around two fifths being singletons. Material: CD4+ T cells sorted from blood. The receptor set was obtained from a human donor with alopecia areata.

The V gene is TRBV29-1, the J gene TRBJ2-5; D is unclear. Germline V gives CDR1 SQVTM, CDR2 ANQGSEA. Trimming took 1 base from V and 7 from J, leaving 10 bases between them. This CDR3 region has 12 residues. CDR3 DNA sequence: TGCAGCGTTGAAGCACAGATAGGGACCCAGTACTTC. Translated: CSVEAQIGTQYF.

This clone was seen a few times. The chain recombines TRBV7-2 with TRBJ2-1; TRBD2 matches 7 bases. Unmatched junction bases numbered 6, after V lost 5 bases and J lost 2 bases. From germline, CDR1 is SGHTA and CDR2 FQGNSA. The CDR3 has 15 amino acids. The chain's CDR3 is CASSPPGGAYNEQFF. The CDR3, as DNA: TGTGCCAGCAGCCCCCCGGGAGGCGCCTACAATGAGCAGTTCTTC.

The rearrangement links TRBV7-8 to TRBJ1-4; no clear D. The CDR3 covers 17 residues. Trimming took 1 base from V and 4 from J, leaving 16 bases between them. Germline V lookup: CDR1 SGHVS, CDR2 FQNEAQ. The chain's CDR3 is CASSLGDARESNEKLFF. DNA of the CDR3: TGTGCCAGCAGCTTAGGCGACGCTCGGGAAAGTAATGAAAAACTGTTTTTT. Combining the CDR3 with reference TRBV7-8 and TRBJ1-4 gives the whole variable domain GAGVSQSPRYKVAKRGQDVALRCDPISGHVSLFWYQQALGQGPEFLTYFQNEAQLDKSGLPSDRFFAERPEGSVSTLKIQRTQQEDSAVYLCASSLGDARESNEKLFFGSGTQLSVL.

V and J are TRBV29-1 and TRBJ2-5; possibly TRBD1 or TRBD2 for D (5 bases each). The CDR3 runs 13 residues. Per germline, CDR1 SQVTM and CDR2 ANQGSEA. V was clipped by 6 bases and J by 5 bases, with 16 bases between them. In DNA form, the CDR3 reads TGCAGCGTGGACGGGGCGGACCGGGAGACCCAGTACTTC. This sequence encodes CSVDGADRETQYF. The variable domain in full, with the rest retrieved from reference TRBV29-1 and TRBJ2-5, is SAVISQKPSRDICQRGTSLTIQCQVDSQVTMMFWYRQQPGQSLTLIATANQGSEATYESGFVIDKFPISRPNLTFSTLTVSNMSPEDSSIYLCSVDGADRETQYFGPGTRLLVL.

This clone was counted a few times. CDR3 coding DNA: TGCAGCGTTCAAGGAAGCAATCAGCCCCAGCATTTT. Translating gives CSVQGSNQPQHF. V is TRBV29-1 and J is TRBJ1-5, with D unclear. Germline V gives CDR1 SQVTM, CDR2 ANQGSEA. The CDR3 has 12 residues. The ends were cut back, 5 bases at V and 1 base at J, with 6 bases in the middle.

The chain couples TRBV20-1 to TRBJ2-7; no definite D call. From germline, CDR1 is DFQATT and CDR2 SNEGSKA (reference sequence). The CDR3 extends over 11 amino acids. With 4 bases removed from V and 3 bases from J, the gap between germline ends came to 7 bases. The CDR3 sequence: CSAIPLYEQYF. In DNA form, the CDR3 reads TGCAGTGCTATCCCCCTCTACGAGCAGTACTTC.

This chain links TRBV18 with TRBJ1-2; 7 positions agree with TRBD1. The V gene's germline CDR1 is KGHSH and CDR2 LQKENI. The CDR3 contains 15 residues. Trimming at V came to 2 bases and at J to 0 bases, leaving 3 bases not matched to a gene. The CDR3 DNA reads TGTGCCAGCTCACCAGACAGGGTCCCTAACTATGGCTACACCTTC. This translates into CASSPDRVPNYGYTF.

The chain is built from TRBV2 and TRBJ1-2; TRBD1 agrees at 10 bases. The CDR3 is 13 residues long. J gave up 5 bases and V 6 bases, and 3 bases lay outside the gene matches. Germline CDR1 and CDR2: SNHLY and FYNNEI. The CDR3 DNA follows: TGTGCCAGCAGCAGGGGACAGGGGTATGGCTACACCTTC. Translated, it gives CASSRGQGYGYTF.

This clone was picked up a small number of times. The chain joins TRBV23-1 to TRBJ2-1; 8 positions agree with TRBD1. TRBV23-1 has ORF status, its function being uncertain. This CDR3 spans 14 amino acids. V shed 3 bases and J 15 bases; nucleotides not matched to a gene: 13. CDR3 sequence: CASSHLCRQGSMFF. The CDR3 DNA reads TGCGCCAGCAGTCACCTCTGTCGACAGGGGAGTATGTTCTTC.

This clone has a handful of counts. The chain joins TRBV29-1 to TRBJ2-5; D is tentatively TRBD1 or TRBD2 (5 bases each). Germline values: CDR1 SQVTM, CDR2 ANQGSEA. V lost 6 bases, J lost 5 bases, and 16 bases lay in between. The CDR3 runs to 13 residues. The CDR3 spells CSVPPYGTETQYF. CDR3 bases: TGCAGCGTGCCACCTTATGGGACGGAGACCCAGTACTTC.

This clone was detected a few times. The gene calls are TRBV29-1 and TRBJ1-2, with no clear D. V gave up 0 bases and J gave up 6 bases, with 17 bases separating them. The CDR3 sequence is 15 residues long. Germline loops: CDR1 SQVTM, CDR2 ANQGSEA. The CDR3 nucleotides are TGCAGCGTTGAAGACCGAGCCAGCTTGGGTAATGGCTACACCTTC. It encodes CSVEDRASLGNGYTF.

This clone was observed once. The V and J genes are TRBV29-1 and TRBJ1-4; 10 bases are shared with TRBD1. Trimming cost V 4 bases and J 3 bases; bases outside gene matches: 5. This CDR3 has 15 amino acids. Germline V gives CDR1 SQVTM, CDR2 ANQGSEA. The CDR3 coding sequence is TGCAGCGTTGGAGTGACAGGGGGCCCTAATGAAAAACTGTTTTTT. Translation gives CSVGVTGGPNEKLFF.

The chain has TRBV29-1 and TRBJ1-1; 7 positions match TRBD1. This CDR3 has 13 residues. Looked up from germline, CDR1 is SQVTM and CDR2 is ANQGSEA. J gave up 4 bases and V 3 bases, and 5 bases lay outside the gene matches. Here the CDR3 reads CSVDRAGGTEAFF. The CDR3 nucleotides are TGCAGCGTTGATAGGGCAGGGGGCACTGAAGCTTTCTTT.

There are a few counts of this clone. The chain's CDR3 is CASSLGADLSEAFF. The CDR3 bases are TGCGCCAGCAGCTTGGGGGCGGATCTCTCTGAAGCTTTCTTT. The chain links TRBV5-1 to TRBJ1-1; D is unresolved. V was trimmed by 0 bases and J by 6 bases, leaving 12 bases between them. CDR3 length: 14 amino acids. CDR1 and CDR2 (germline): SGHRS, YFSETQ.

The chain employs TRBV14 and TRBJ2-1; the D gene is possibly TRBD2 (6 bases). The CDR3 length is 15 residues. V was trimmed by 3 bases and J by 5 bases, leaving 14 bases between them. Per germline, CDR1 SGHDN and CDR2 FVKESK. The CDR3 DNA reads as TGTGCCAGCAGCCATAGCGGAGCGTACCACAATGAGCAGTTCTTC. It translates to CASSHSGAYHNEQFF.

The gene calls are TRBV11-2 and TRBJ2-3; D gene ambiguous. The CDR3 consists of 12 residues. CDR1 is SGHAT and CDR2 is FQNNGV in the germline V gene. With 1 base removed from V and 6 bases from J, the gap between germline ends came to 5 bases. CDR3 sequence (DNA): TGTGCCAGCAGCTTAGTCGGGGATACGCAGTATTTT. This codes for CASSLVGDTQYF.

This clone was seen a few times. The chain combines TRBV7-2 with TRBJ1-1; TRBD1 matches at 8 bases. This CDR3 is 15 amino acids long. Germline loops: CDR1 SGHTA, CDR2 FQGNSA. V was pared by 1 base and J by 7 bases, with 8 bases of the junction left unmatched. The CDR3 sequence: CASSLGSGGEGEAFF. CDR3 nucleotide sequence: TGTGCCAGCAGCTTAGGATCAGGGGGCGAGGGTGAAGCTTTCTTT.

This chain joins TRBV30 and TRBJ1-4; D not resolved. The CDR3 is 14 amino acids. From germline, CDR1 is GTSNPN and CDR2 SVGIG (reference sequence). The V and J ends lost 0 bases and 3 bases respectively, with 8 bases between them. The CDR3 coding sequence is TGTGCCTGGAGTGTGGTCCTATCTAATGAAAAACTGTTTTTT. It is translated as CAWSVVLSNEKLFF.

This clone was observed a few times. This chain links TRBV5-1 with TRBJ2-1; possibly TRBD2 for D (7 bases). The V end was cut by 4 bases, the J end by 3 bases, with 17 bases between. This CDR3 contains 16 residues. Germline V gene lookup returns CDR1 SGHRS and CDR2 YFSETQ. CDR3 nucleotides: TGCGCCAGCAGCACGGCGGGGGCACCCGACTACAATGAGCAGTTCTTC. Translating it yields CASSTAGAPDYNEQFF.

The chain has TRBV6-6 and TRBJ1-2; no firm D call. Germline assignment: CDR1 MNHNY and CDR2 SVGAGI (reference sequence). The CDR3 loop spans 15 amino acids. V gave up 0 bases and J gave up 4 bases, with 12 bases separating them. The CDR3 sequence: CASSYSVSGGYGYTF. The CDR3 bases are TGTGCCAGCAGTTACTCAGTGAGCGGAGGCTATGGCTACACCTTC.

The chain joins TRBV2 to TRBJ2-1; D might be TRBD2 (5 bases). With 9 bases removed from V and 7 bases from J, the gap between germline ends came to 16 bases. The CDR3 contains 13 residues. The germline V gene has CDR1 SNHLY and CDR2 FYNNEI. The CDR3 nucleotides read TGTGCCAGTGGGGAGAGGTTTATTAATGAGCAGTTCTTC. Its protein is CASGERFINEQFF.

This clone was seen more than once but under ten times. This chain joins TRBV29-1 and TRBJ2-1; no clear D gene. Germline lookup yields CDR1 SQVTM and CDR2 ANQGSEA. The V and J ends lost 4 bases and 10 bases respectively, with 5 bases between them. The CDR3 is made up of 9 amino acids. The DNA of the CDR3 is TGCAGCGTTGGGCTGGAGCAGTTCTTC. Translating it yields CSVGLEQFF.